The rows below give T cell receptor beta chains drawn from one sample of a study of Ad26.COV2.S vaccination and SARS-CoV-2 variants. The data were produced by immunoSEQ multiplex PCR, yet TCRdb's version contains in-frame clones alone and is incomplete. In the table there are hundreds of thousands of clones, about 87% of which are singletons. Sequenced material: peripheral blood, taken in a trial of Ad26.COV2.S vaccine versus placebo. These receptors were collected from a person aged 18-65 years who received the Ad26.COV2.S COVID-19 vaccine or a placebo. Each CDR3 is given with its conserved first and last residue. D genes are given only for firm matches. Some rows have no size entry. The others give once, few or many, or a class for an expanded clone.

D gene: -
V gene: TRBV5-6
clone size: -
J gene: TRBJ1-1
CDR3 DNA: TGTGCCAGCAGCTTGGAAGTGGGAGGCGCTGAAGCTTTCTTT
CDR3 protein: CASSLEVGGAEAFF

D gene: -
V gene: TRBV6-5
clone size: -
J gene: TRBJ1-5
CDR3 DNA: TGTGCCAGCAGTTTCGACTCTAGCAATCAGCCCCAGCATTTT
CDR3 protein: CASSFDSSNQPQHF

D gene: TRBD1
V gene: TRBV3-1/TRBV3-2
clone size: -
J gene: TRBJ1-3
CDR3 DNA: TGTGCCAGCAGCTCCAGGGGGAACACCATATATTTT
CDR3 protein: CASSSRGNTIYF

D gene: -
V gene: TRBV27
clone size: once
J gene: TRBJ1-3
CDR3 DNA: TGTGCCAGCAGTTTATCTGGGGGATCTGGAAACACCATATATTTT
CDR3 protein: CASSLSGGSGNTIYF

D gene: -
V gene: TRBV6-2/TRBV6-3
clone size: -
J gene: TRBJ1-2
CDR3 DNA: TGTGCCAGCAGTTTGGGGTTCTATGGCTACACCTTC
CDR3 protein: CASSLGFYGYTF

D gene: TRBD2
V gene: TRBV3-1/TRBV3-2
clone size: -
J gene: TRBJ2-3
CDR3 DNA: TGTGCCAGCAGCCAAGGCTCTGCTAGCGGGGGGATCGATACGCAGTATTTT
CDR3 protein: CASSQGSASGGIDTQYF

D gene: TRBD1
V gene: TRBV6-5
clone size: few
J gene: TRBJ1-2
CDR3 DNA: TGTGCCAGCAGCCGACTCCGCCGGGACAGCTATGGCTACACCTTC
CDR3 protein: CASSRLRRDSYGYTF

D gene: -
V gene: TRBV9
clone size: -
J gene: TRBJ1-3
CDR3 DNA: TGTGCCAGCAGCGTAGGAATTTTCCAGGGATTGACTGGAAACACCATATATTTT
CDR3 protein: CASSVGIFQGLTGNTIYF

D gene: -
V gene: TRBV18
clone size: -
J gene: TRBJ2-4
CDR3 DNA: TGTGCCAGCTCACCACCTTTCGGATCGGCAGACCGGGGCATTCAGTACTTC
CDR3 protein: CASSPPFGSADRGIQYF

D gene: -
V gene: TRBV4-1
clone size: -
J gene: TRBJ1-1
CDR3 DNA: TGCGCCAGCAGCCAAGTAGACAGGATGAACACTGAAGCTTTCTTT
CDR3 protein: CASSQVDRMNTEAFF

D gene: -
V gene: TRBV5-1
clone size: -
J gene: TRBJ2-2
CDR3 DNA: TGCGCCAGCAGCCCGGAGGGGAACACCGGGGAGCTGTTTTTT
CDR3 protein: CASSPEGNTGELFF

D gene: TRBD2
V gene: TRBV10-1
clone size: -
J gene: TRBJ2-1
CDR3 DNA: TGCGCCAGCAGTGCAACTACCGGGACTAGTATTAGCAATGAGCAGTTCTTC
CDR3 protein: CASSATTGTSISNEQFF

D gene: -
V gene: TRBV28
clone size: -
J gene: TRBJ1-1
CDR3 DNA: TGTGCCAGCAGGTGGGGGGAAGTAAGCGCTGAAGCTTTCTTT
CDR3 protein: CASRWGEVSAEAFF

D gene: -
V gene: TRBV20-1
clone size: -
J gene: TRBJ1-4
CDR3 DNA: TGCAGTGCTAGTTCGGGAAATGAAAAACTGTTTTTT
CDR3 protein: CSASSGNEKLFF

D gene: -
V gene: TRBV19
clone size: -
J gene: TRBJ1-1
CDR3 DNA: TGTGCCAGTAGGGGAATTGGGGACACTGAAGCTTTCTTT
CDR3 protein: CASRGIGDTEAFF

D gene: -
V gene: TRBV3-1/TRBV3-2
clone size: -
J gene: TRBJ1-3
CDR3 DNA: TGTGCCAGCAGCCAAGGGCCGACCGCCTCTGGAAACACCATATATTTT
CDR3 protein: CASSQGPTASGNTIYF

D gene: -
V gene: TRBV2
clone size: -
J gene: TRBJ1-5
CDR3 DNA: TGTGCCAGCAGTGGAGCCCGGAATAGCAATCAGCCCCAGCATTTT
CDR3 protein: CASSGARNSNQPQHF

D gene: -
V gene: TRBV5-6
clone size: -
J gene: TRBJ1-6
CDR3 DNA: TGTGCCAGCAGCTTTGGGACATTAAATTCACCCCTCCACTTT
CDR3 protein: CASSFGTLNSPLHF

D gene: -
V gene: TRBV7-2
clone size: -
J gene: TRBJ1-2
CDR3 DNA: TGTGCCAGCAGCTCGCTGGCGGATTACTATGGCTACACCTTC
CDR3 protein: CASSSLADYYGYTF

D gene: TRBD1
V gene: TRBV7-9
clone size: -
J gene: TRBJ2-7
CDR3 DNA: TGTGCCAGCAGCTACGGGACAGAAACCTACGAGCAGTACTTC
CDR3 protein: CASSYGTETYEQYF

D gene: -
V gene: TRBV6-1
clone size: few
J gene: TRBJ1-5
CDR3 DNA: TGTGCCAGCAGTGAGGTAGGTCAGCCCCAGCATTTT
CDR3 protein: CASSEVGQPQHF

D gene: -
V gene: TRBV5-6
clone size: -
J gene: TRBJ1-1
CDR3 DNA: TGTGCCAGCAGCTTGGGTTTTTCTGAAGCTTTCTTT
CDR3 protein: CASSLGFSEAFF

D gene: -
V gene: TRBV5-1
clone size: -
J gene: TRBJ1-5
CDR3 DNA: TGCGCCAGCAGTCCGTCGGGGGTCCCCAATCAGCCCCAGCATTTT
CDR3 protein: CASSPSGVPNQPQHF

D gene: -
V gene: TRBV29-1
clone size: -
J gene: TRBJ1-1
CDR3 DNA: TGCAGCGTTGAAGATGTAACTGAAGCTTTCTTT
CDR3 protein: CSVEDVTEAFF

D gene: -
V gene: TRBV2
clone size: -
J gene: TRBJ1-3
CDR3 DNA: TGTGCCAGCAGTGGACAGATTACTGGAAACACCATATATTTT
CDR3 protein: CASSGQITGNTIYF

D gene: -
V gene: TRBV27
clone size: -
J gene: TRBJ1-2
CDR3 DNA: TGTGCCAGCAGTTTATCGGGGCAGCTCTATGGCTACACCTTC
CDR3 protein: CASSLSGQLYGYTF

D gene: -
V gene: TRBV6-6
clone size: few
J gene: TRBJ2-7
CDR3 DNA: TGTGCCAGCAGCTCTTCGGCCACCTACGAGCAGTACTTC
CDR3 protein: CASSSSATYEQYF

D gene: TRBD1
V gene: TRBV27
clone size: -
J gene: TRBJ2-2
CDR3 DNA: TGTGCCAGCAGCTGGGACAGCGACAACCCCGGGGAGCTGTTTTTT
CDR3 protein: CASSWDSDNPGELFF

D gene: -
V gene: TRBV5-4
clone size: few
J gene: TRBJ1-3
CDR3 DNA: TGTGCCAGCAGCCCAGGACGGACCTTCTCTGGAAACACCATATATTTT
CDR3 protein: CASSPGRTFSGNTIYF

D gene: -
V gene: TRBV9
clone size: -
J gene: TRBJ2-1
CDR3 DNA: TGTGCCAGCAGCGTAGTAGGGACCTCTTATGAGCAGTTCTTC
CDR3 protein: CASSVVGTSYEQFF

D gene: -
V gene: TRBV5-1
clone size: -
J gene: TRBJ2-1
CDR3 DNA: TGCGCCAGCAGCTCGGGGAAACAGGGAGGAGAGCAGTTCTTC
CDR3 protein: CASSSGKQGGEQFF

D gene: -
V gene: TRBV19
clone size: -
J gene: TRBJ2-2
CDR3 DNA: TGTGCCAGTAGCCGCCGTCCCACCGGGGAGCTGTTTTTT
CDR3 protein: CASSRRPTGELFF

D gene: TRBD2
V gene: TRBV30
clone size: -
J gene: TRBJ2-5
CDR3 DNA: TGTGCCTGGAGTACTAGCGGGGGGATTGGAGAGACCCAGTACTTC
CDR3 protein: CAWSTSGGIGETQYF

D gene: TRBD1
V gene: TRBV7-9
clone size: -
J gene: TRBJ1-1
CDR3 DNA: TGTGCCAGCAGCTTAGCGGGGACAGGGCAATTGGGCACTGAAGCTTTCTTT
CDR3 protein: CASSLAGTGQLGTEAFF

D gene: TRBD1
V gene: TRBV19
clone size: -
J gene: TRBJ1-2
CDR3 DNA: TGTGCCAGTAGTACTCCCGCGGACAGGGTGGAAGGCTACACCTTC
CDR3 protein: CASSTPADRVEGYTF

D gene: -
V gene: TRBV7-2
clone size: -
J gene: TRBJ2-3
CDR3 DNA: TGTGCCAGCAGCTTAGGGCGGTACACAGATACGCAGTATTTT
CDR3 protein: CASSLGRYTDTQYF

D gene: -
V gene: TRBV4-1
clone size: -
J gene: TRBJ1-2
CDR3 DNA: TGCGCCAGCAGCCAAGACTTAGTCCCGGGACATAGGTTCTATGGCTACACCTTC
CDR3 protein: CASSQDLVPGHRFYGYTF

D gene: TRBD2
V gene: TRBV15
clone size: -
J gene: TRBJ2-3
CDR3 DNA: TGTGCCACCAGCATAGCGGGACTGACAGATACGCAGTATTTT
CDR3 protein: CATSIAGLTDTQYF

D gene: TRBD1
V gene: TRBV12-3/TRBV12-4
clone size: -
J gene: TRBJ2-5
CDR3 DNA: TGTGCCAGCTCCGGGACAGGAGAGACCCAGTACTTC
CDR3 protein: CASSGTGETQYF

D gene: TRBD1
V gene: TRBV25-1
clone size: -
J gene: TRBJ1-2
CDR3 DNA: TGTGCCAGCAGTGAATTTAAGGGGGCGGAATATGGCTACACCTTC
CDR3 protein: CASSEFKGAEYGYTF

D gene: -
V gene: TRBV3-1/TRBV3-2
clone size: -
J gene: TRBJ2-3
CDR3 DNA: TGTGCCAGCAGCCACCCCCTCCTGGGCACAGATACGCAGTATTTT
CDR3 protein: CASSHPLLGTDTQYF